This T cell receptor (beta chain) derives from a study of blood T cell repertoires in COVID-19 (dated by TCRdb to the early 2020s). With respect to the entire study: Collaborator samples came from the United States, Italy and Spain and covered acute and convalescent phases of COVID-19. The dataset comprised deeply sampled blood TCRbeta repertoires from subjects exposed to, actively infected with, or recovered from COVID-19. Where HLA class I and class II types were available, the types were taken from metadata supplied by the sample provider, not from assay-based typing. A de-identified subject ID, COVID-19 status, age in years and sex were almost always included in the sample metadata. The prospective study material was composed of cDNA or gDNA derived from T cells, B-cell-depleted T cells, or PBMCs. Samples were obtained from the ongoing ImmuneRACE study (first 160 participants) and from over 1,000 subjects provided by 6 global collaborators. A freely available public database, intended as a resource for researchers studying the immune response to SARS-CoV-2, is where the repertoires were released.

In the prospective study, participants were roughly 18 to 90 years old, resided in 24 geographic areas of the United States, and were enrolled through a virtual design. Cohort assignment in the prospective study relied on participant-reported clinical history from a screening survey and a study questionnaire. ImmuneRACE Cohort 3 recovered participants were defined by two consecutive negative NP/OP PCR tests, healthcare professional clearance, or symptom resolution. In the prospective study, whole blood, serum and a nasopharyngeal or oropharyngeal swab were collected from each participant by mobile phlebotomists. Over a 2-month period, participants in the prospective study had the option of providing additional blood draws and questionnaires. Before DNA extraction, prospective study blood samples were shipped either frozen or at room temperature. This clone has just one count. There is no known antigen for this receptor. No much larger clone is present one base from it, and per-base qualities are unavailable.

The CDR3 spans 14 residues, from the cysteine through the phenylalanine. The entry retains the CDR3 DNA only, 42 bases that are in frame from base 1. The germline ends are 12 bases apart after V is trimmed by 5 bases and J by 4 bases. From the germline V gene, CDR1 is SQVTM and CDR2 is ANQGSEA. What the study reported, not specific to this receptor: The amount of clinical and demographic metadata varied by source and participant and was provided uncurated.

TCRbeta CDR3 regions were amplified from genomic DNA using the immunoSEQ Assay, a bias-controlled multiplex PCR. The paper's data handling went like this. Within the assay, amplification of reference gene primers was used to estimate how many nucleated cells each sample contained. To quantify the absolute abundance of each unique TCRbeta CDR3 rearrangement, sequence reads were collapsed and filtered. For each sample, productive Simpson clonality was calculated as the square root of Simpson's diversity index across productive rearrangements. TCRdb holds this immuneACCESS table with in-frame rearrangements only. Some clones are missing; in checked studies, unresolved V genes explain under half, and the rest has no known cause. V and J calls and clone size are as listed in that table; D and trimming were resolved from the DNA. Here the sample has about 330,000 clones; about 92% occur a single time. The ten largest make up approximately 17% of the sample.

The sequence was collected from a woman under 40 who had recovered from COVID-19. The chain employs TRBV29-1 and TRBJ2-6, with TRBD2 as a weak D call on 7 bases. Material for sequencing was PBMCs or T cells enriched from blood (not recorded which). The DNA sequence reads TGCAGCGTTTCCGCGGGGGCGGGGGCCAACGTCCTGACTTTC. Translated, this gives CSVSAGAGANVLTF.